The clone carrying this T cell receptor (beta chain) has ten or more counts. The antigen is undetermined. The entry originates in a study of shared clonotypes between healthy human individuals. Study information: The donors, a couple of women and three men, were aged 18 to 49.

Findings of the study overall: Rarefaction revealed incomplete sorted-subset sequencing despite large depth. Few donors restricted represented genetic and exposure-history diversity.

The protocol was immunoSEQ multiplex PCR, while the TCRdb copy is restricted to in-frame clones and leaves out a portion. The sample records some 79,000 clones, about 65% being singletons. The TCR sequence derives from a man aged 25-45 years in good health. Material: memory CD8+ T cells sorted from blood. As to subset: CD45RO+ cells pooled with CCR7-negative TemRA cells.

The CDR3 sequence is CASSERTGGYNEQFF. CDR3 sequence (DNA): TGTGCCAGCAGTGAAAGGACAGGGGGCTACAATGAGCAGTTCTTC. The V gene is TRBV6-1, the J gene TRBJ2-1; TRBD1 aligns across 10 bases. V lost 2 bases, J lost 3 bases, and 1 base stayed unmatched. Germline V CDR1 and CDR2: MNHNS, SASEGT. This CDR3 is 15 amino acids long.